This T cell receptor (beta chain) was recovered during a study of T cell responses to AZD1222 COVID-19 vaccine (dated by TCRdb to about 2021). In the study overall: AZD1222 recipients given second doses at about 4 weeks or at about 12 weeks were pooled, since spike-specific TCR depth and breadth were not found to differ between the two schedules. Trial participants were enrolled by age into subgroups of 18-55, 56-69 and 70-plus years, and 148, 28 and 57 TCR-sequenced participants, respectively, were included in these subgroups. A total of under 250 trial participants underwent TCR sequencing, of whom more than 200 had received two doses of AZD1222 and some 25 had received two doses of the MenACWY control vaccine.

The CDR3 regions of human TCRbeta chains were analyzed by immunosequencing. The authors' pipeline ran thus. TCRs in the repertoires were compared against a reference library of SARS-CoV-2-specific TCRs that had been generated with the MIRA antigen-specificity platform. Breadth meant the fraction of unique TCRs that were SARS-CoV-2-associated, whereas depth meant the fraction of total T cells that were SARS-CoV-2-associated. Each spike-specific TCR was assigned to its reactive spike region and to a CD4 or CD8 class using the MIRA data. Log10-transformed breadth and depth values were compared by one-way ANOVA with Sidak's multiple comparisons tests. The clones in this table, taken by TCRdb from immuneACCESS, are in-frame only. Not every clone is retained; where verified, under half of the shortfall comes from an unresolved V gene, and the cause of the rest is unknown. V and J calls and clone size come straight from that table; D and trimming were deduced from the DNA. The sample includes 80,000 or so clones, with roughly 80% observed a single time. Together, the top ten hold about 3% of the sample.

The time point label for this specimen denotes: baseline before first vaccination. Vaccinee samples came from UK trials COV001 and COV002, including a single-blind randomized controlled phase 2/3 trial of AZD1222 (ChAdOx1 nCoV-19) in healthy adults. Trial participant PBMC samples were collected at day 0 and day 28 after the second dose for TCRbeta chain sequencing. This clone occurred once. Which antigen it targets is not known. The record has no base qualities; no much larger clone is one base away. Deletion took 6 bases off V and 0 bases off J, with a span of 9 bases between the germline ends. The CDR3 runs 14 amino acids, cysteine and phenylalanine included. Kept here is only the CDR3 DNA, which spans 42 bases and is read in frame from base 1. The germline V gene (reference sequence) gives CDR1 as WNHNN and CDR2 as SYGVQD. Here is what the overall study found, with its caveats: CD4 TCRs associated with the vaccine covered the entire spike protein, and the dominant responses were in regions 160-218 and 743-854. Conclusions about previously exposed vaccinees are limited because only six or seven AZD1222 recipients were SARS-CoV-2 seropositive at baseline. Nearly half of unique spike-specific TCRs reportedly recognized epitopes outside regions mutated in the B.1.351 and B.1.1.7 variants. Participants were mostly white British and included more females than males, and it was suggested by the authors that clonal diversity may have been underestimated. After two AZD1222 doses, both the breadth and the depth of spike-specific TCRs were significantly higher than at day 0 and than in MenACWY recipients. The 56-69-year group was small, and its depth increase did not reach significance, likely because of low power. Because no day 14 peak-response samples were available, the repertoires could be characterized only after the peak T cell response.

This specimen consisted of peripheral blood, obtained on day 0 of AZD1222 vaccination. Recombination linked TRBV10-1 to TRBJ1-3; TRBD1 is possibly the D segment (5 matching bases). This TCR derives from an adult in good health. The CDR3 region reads CASSTGTSGNTIYF. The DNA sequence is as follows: TGCGCCAGCAGCACAGGAACCTCTGGAAACACCATATATTTT.